This T cell receptor beta chain came from a study of early T cells in non-severe SARS-CoV-2 infection. Across the study: Bulk RNA isolated from unsorted whole blood underwent sequencing; chains were not paired.

This clonotype was observed a few times. The V end lost 3 bases, the J end lost 0 bases, and 9 bases lay between the germline ends. Germline-derived CDR1 and CDR2 are SNHLY and FYNNEI. This CDR3 has 14 residues. Attachment of unique molecular identifiers to individual cDNA molecules was performed. One entry per CDR3 protein results from TCRdb running MiXCR on the 5' RACE reads. Here the sample spans about 34,000 distinct CDR3 sequences, 5% to 6.5% being singletons. The TCR originated in an adult who was a healthcare worker with PCR-confirmed SARS-CoV-2 infection or an uninfected control (not recorded which). V and J are TRBV2 and TRBJ2-7, with D tentatively TRBD1 (6 bases). Material: whole blood. The CDR3 spells CASSERDTSYEQYF. CDR3 in DNA: TGTGCCAGCAGTGAGAGGGACACCTCCTACGAGCAGTACTTC.